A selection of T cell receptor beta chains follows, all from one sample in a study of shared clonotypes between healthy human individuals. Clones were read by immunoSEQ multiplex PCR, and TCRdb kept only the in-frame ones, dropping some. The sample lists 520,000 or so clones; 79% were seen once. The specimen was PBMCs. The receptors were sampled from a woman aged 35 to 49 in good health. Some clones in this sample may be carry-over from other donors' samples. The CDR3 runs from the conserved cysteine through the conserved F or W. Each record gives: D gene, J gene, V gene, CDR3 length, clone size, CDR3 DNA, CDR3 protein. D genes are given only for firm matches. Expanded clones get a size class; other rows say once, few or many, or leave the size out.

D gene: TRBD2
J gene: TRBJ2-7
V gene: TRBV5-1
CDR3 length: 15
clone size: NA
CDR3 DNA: TGCGCCAGCAGCCCCACGGGACTACGGTCCTACGAGCAGTACTTC
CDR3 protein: CASSPTGLRSYEQYF

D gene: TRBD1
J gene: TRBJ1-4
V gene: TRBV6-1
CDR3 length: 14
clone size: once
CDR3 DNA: TGTGCCAGCAGTACCGGGACAGGGGGTGAAAAACTGTTTTTT
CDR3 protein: CASSTGTGGEKLFF

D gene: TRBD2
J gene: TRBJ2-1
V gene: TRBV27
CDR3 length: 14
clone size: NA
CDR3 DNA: TGTGCCAGCAGTTCAGGGAGGGTCTACAATGAGCAGTTCTTC
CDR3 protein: CASSSGRVYNEQFF

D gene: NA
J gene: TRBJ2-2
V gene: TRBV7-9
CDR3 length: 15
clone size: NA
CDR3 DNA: TGTGCCAGCAGCTTCGAGGACACGAACACCGGGGAGCTGTTTTTT
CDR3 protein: CASSFEDTNTGELFF

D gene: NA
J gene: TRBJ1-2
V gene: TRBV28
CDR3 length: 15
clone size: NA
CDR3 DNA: TGTGCCAGCAGTTCCCCTGTGGGCTCTAACTATGGCTACACCTTC
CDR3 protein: CASSSPVGSNYGYTF

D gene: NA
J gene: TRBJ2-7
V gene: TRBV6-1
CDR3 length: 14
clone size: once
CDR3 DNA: TGTGCCAGCAGTGGACAGTGGGGATCCTACGAGCAGTACTTC
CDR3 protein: CASSGQWGSYEQYF

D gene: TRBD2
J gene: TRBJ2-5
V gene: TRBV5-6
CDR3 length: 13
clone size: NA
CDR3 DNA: TGTGCCAGCAGCCCGGCGGGGGGAGAGACCCAGTACTTC
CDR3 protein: CASSPAGGETQYF

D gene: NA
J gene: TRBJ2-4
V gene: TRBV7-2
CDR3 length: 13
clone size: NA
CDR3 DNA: TGTGCCAGCAGCTCCGGGCCGAAAAACATTCAGTACTTC
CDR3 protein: CASSSGPKNIQYF

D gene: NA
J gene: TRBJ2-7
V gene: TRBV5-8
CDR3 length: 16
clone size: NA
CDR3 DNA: TGTGCCAGCAGCTTAGGGACCGACAGTTTTCTCGACGAGCAGTACTTC
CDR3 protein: CASSLGTDSFLDEQYF

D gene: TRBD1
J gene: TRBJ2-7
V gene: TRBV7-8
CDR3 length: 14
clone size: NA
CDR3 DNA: TGTGCCAGCAGCTTAGGAGACAGGGGCTACGAGCAGTACTTC
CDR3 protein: CASSLGDRGYEQYF

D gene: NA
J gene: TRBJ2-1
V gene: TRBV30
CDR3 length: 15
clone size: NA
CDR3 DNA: TGTGCCTGGAGTGTATACCGGGCGTCCTACAATGAGCAGTTCTTC
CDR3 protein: CAWSVYRASYNEQFF

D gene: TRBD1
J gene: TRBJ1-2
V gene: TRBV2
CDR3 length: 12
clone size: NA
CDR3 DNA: TGTGCCAGCACCGACAGGGCTGGGGGCTACACCTTC
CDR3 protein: CASTDRAGGYTF

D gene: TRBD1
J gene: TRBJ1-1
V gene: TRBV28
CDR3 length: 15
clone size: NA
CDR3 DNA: TGTGCCAGCAGCCGGTGGGACAGCCTGAACACTGAAGCTTTCTTT
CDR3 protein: CASSRWDSLNTEAFF

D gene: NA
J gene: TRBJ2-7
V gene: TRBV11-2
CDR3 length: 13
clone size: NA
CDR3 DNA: TGTGCCAGCAGCTTACAGCGGAGCTACGAGCAGTACTTC
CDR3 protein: CASSLQRSYEQYF

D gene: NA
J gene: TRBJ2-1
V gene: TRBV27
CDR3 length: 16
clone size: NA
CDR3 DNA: TGTGCCAGCAGTTTGGGGGTCCGGGACGGAGCAGGTGAGCAGTTCTTC
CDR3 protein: CASSLGVRDGAGEQFF